This T cell receptor beta chain was documented in a study of CXCR3-negative and CXCR3-positive naive CD8 T cells. Points from the study as a whole: From TRB CDR3 properties, TCR strength was inferred; surface CD5 did not differ between naive subsets.

5' RACE with UMI labels generated the TRB cDNA libraries. From its re-call of the 5' RACE reads, TCRdb lists each CDR3 protein once, without DNA. There are some 130,000 distinct CDR3 sequences in the sample, with 0.29% held by the top ten. Regarding this clonotype: What it binds is unknown.

The CDR3 is 15 amino acids. Germline CDR1 is SGDLS and CDR2 is YYNGEE. Sequenced material: naive CXCR3- CD8+ T cells from blood. Noted subset: CD45RO-CCR7+CD27+CD95- naive CD8+ T cells lacking CXCR3 (TNR3-). The TCR sequence derives from a human donor in good health. Some clones in this sample may be carry-over from other donors' samples. The chain couples TRBV9 to TRBJ2-2; TCRdb's assignment of TRBD2 cannot be checked, as there is no DNA. The CDR3 sequence: CASTRGLAGTGELFF.